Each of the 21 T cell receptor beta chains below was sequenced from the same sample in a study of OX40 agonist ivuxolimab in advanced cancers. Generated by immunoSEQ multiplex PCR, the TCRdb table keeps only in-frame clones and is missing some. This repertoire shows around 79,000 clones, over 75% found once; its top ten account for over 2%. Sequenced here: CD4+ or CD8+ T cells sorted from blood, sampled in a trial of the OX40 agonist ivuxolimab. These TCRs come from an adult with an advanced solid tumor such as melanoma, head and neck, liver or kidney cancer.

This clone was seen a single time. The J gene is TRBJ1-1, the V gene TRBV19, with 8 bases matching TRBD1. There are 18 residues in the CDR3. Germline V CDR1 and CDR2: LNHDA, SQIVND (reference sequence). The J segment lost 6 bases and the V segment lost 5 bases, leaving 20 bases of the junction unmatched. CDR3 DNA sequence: TGTGCCAGTAGTTTAGGCGTAGAGGCAGGGGGCGAATGGGCTGAAGCTTTCTTT. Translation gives CASSLGVEAGGEWAEAFF.

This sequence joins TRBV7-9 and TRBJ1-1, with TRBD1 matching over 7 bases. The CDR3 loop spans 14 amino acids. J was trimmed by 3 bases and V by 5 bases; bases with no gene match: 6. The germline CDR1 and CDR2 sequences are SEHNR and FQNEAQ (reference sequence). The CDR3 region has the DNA TGTGCCAGCAGCGGAACAGGGGCTTACACTGAAGCTTTCTTT. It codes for CASSGTGAYTEAFF.

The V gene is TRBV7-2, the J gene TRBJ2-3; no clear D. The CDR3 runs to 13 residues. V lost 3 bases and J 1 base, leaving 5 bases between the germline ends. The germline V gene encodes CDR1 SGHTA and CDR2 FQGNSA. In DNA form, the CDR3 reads TGTGCCAGCAGCTTCAGCCGCACAGATACGCAGTATTTT. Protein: CASSFSRTDTQYF.

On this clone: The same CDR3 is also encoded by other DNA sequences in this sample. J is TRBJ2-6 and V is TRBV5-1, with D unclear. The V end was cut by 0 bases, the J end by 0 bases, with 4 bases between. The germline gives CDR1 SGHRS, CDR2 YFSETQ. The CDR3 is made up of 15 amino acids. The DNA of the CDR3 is TGCGCCAGCAGCTTGGGGGGCTCTGGGGCCAACGTCCTGACTTTC. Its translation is CASSLGGSGANVLTF.

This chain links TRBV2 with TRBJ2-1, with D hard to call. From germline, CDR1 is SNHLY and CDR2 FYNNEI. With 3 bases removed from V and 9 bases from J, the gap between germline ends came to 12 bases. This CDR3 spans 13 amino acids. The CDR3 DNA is TGTGCCAGCAGTGAGCAGGTTAGAATTGAGCAGTTCTTC. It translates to CASSEQVRIEQFF.

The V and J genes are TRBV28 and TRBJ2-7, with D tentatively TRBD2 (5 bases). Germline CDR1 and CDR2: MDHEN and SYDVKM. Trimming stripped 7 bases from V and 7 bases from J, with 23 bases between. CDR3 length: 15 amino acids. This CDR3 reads CASTPSGLRAWEQYF. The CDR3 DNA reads TGTGCCAGCACACCATCAGGACTCCGAGCCTGGGAGCAGTACTTC.

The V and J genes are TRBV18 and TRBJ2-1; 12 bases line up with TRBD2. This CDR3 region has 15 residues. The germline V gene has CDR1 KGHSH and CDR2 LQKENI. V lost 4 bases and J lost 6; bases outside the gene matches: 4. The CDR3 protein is CASSRTLAGGNEQFF. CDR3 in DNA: TGTGCCAGCTCACGTACACTAGCGGGAGGCAATGAGCAGTTCTTC.

The CDR3 DNA reads TGTGCCAGCAGTTTTGGCCAGGGGGCGCAGGGGCCCCAGCATTTT. Its protein product is CASSFGQGAQGPQHF. This chain connects TRBV28 to TRBJ1-5; the match to TRBD1 covers 8 bases. Germline values: CDR1 MDHEN, CDR2 SYDVKM. After removal of 3 bases from V and 9 bases from J, the junction contained 10 bases not matched to a gene. There are 15 residues in the CDR3. Full variable domain (remainder filled in from reference TRBV28 and TRBJ1-5): DVKVTQSSRYLVKRTGEKVFLECVQDMDHENMFWYRQDPGLGLRLIYFSYDVKMKEKGDIPEGYSVSREKKERFSLILESASTNQTSMYLCASSFGQGAQGPQHFGDGTRLSIL.

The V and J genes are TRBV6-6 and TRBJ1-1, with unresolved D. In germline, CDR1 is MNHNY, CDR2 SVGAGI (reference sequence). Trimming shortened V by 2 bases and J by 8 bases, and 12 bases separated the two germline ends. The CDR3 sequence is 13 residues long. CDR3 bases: TGTGCCAGCAGTTACCCCCAAGGTGGAGAAGCTTTCTTT. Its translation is CASSYPQGGEAFF.

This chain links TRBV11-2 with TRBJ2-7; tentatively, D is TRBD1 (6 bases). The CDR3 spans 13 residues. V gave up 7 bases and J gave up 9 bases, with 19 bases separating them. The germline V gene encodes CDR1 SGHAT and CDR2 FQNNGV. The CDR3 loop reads CASKVGTSGGQYF. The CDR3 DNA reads TGTGCCAGCAAAGTCGGGACATCAGGCGGGCAGTACTTC. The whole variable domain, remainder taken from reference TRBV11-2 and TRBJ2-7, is EAGVAQSPRYKIIEKRQSVAFWCNPISGHATLYWYQQILGQGPKLLIQFQNNGVVDDSQLPKDRFSAERLKGVDSTLKIQPAKLEDSAVYLCASKVGTSGGQYFGPGTRLTVT.

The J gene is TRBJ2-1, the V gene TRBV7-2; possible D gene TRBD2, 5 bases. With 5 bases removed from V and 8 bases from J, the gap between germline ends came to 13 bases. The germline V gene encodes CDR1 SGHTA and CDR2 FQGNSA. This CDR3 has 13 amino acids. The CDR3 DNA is TGTGCCAGCAGCACCAAACTAGTTCATGAGCAGTTCTTC. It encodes CASSTKLVHEQFF. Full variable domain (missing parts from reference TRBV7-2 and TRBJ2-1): GAGVSQSPSNKVTEKGKDVELRCDPISGHTALYWYRQSLGQGLEFLIYFQGNSAPDKSGLPSDRFSAERTGGSVSTLTIQRTQQEDSAVYLCASSTKLVHEQFFGPGTRLTVL.

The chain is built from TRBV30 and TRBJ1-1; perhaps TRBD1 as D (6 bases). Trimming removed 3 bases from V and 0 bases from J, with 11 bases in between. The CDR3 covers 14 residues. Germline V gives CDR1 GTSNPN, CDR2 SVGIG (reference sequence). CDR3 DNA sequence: TGTGCCTGGAGCAGGACAGCTCTGAACACTGAAGCTTTCTTT. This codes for CAWSRTALNTEAFF.

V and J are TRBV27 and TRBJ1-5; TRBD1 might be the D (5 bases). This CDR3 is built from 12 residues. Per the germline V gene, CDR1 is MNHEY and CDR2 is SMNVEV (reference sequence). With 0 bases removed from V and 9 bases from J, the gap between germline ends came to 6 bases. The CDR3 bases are TGTGCCAGCAGTTTATCGGGGGGGCCCCAGCATTTT. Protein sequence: CASSLSGGPQHF.

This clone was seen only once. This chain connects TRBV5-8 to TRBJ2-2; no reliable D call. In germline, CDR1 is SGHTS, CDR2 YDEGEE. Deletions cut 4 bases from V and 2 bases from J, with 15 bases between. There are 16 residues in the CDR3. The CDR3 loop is CASSLSSGKNTGELFF. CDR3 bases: TGTGCCAGCAGCCTTTCGTCGGGTAAAAACACCGGGGAGCTGTTTTTT. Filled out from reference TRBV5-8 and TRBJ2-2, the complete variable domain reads EAGVTQSPTHLIKTRGQQATLRCSPISGHTSVYWYQQALGLGLQFLLWYDEGEERNRGNFPPRFSGRQFPNYSSELNVNALELEDSALYLCASSLSSGKNTGELFFGEGSRLTVL.

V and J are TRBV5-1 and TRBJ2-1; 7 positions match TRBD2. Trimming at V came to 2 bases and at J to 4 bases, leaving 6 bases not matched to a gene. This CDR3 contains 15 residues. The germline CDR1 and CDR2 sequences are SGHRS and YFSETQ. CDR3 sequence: CASSLTSEAYNEQFF. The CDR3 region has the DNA TGCGCCAGCAGCTTAACTAGCGAGGCTTACAATGAGCAGTTCTTC.

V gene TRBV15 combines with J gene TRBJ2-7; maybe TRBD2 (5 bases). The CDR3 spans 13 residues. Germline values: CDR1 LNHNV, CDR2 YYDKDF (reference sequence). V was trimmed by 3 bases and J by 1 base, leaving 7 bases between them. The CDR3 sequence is CATSRGVSYEQYF. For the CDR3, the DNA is TGTGCCACCAGCAGGGGAGTTTCCTACGAGCAGTACTTC.

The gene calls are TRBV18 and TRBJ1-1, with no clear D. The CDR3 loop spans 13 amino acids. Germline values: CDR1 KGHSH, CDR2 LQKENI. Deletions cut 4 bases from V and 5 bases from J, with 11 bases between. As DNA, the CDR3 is TGTGCCAGCTCACGGGAGGGTCTGACTGAAGCTTTCTTT. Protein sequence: CASSREGLTEAFF. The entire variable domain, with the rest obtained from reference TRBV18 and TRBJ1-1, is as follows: NAGVMQNPRHLVRRRGQEARLRCSPMKGHSHVYWYRQLPEEGLKFMVYLQKENIIDESGMPKERFSAEFPKEGPSILRIQQVVRGDSAAYFCASSREGLTEAFFGQGTRLTVV.

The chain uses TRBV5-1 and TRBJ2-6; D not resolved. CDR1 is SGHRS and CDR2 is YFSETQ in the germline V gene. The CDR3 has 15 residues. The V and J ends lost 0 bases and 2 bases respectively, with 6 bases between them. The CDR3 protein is CASSLEQTGANVLTF. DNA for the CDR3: TGCGCCAGCAGCTTGGAACAAACTGGGGCCAACGTCCTGACTTTC.

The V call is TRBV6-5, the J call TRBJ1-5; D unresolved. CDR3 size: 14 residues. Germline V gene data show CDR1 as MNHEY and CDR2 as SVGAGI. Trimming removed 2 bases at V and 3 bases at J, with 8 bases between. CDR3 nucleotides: TGTGCCAGCAGTTACAGCGGATACAATCAGCCCCAGCATTTT. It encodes CASSYSGYNQPQHF.

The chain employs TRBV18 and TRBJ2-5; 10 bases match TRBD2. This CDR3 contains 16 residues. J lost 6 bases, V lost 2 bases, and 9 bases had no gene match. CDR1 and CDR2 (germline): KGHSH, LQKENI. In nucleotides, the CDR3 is TGTGCCAGCTCACCATCGCCAGCGGGAGGGCCACAGACCCAGTACTTC. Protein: CASSPSPAGGPQTQYF.

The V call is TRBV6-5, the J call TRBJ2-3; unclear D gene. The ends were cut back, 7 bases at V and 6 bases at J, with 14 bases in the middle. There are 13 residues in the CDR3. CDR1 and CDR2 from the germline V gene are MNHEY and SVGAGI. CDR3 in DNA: TGTGCCAGCACCCACACCCTAGGGGATACGCAGTATTTT. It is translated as CASTHTLGDTQYF.